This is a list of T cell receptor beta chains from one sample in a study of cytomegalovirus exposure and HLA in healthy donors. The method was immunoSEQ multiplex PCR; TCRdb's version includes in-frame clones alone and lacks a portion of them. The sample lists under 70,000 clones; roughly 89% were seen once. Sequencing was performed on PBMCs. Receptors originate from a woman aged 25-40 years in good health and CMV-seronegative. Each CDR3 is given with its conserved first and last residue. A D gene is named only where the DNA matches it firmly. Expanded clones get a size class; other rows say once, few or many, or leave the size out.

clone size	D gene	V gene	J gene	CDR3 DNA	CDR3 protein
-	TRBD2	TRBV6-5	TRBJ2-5	TGTGCCAGCAGAACTAGCGGGAGGGAAGAGACCCAGTACTTC	CASRTSGREETQYF
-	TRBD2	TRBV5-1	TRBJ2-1	TGCGCCAGCAGCAAAGCAGGACTAGCGGGAGGGACGAGCTCCTACAATGAGCAGTTCTTC	CASSKAGLAGGTSSYNEQFF
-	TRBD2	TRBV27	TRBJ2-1	TGTGCCAGCAGTCCGGGACTAGGGTATTTGGGCTATGAGCAGTTCTTC	CASSPGLGYLGYEQFF
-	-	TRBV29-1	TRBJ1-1	TGCAGCGTCGGTACGACGGTCTCGGGCACTGAAGCTTTCTTT	CSVGTTVSGTEAFF
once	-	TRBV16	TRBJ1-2	TGTGCCAGCAGCCAATTACCGGGTTCCTATGGCTACACCTTC	CASSQLPGSYGYTF
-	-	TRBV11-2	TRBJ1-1	TGTGCCAGCAGCGCCACCGAGGCGACTTTCTTT	CASSATEATFF
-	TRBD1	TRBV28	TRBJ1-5	TGTGCCAGCCGACAGGGGGCAAACAATCAGCCCCAGCATTTT	CASRQGANNQPQHF
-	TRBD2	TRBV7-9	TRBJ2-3	TGTGCCAGCAGCTACGGACTAGCGGGAGGACTCACAGATACGCAGTATTTT	CASSYGLAGGLTDTQYF
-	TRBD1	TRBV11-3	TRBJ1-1	TGTGCCAGCAGCTTAGGAGGGACAGGGGCCCCTGAAGCTTTCTTT	CASSLGGTGAPEAFF
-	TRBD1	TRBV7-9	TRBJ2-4	TGTGCCAGCAGCTTACCACCTTGGGACAGATCCAAAAACATTCAGTACTTC	CASSLPPWDRSKNIQYF
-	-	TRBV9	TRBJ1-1	TGTGCCAGCAGCGTAACATCAGGGAACACTGAAGCTTTCTTT	CASSVTSGNTEAFF
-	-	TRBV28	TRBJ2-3	TGTGCCAGCAGTTTTCGGGGTAGCACAGATACGCAGTATTTT	CASSFRGSTDTQYF
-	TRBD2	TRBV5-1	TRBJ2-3	TGCGCCAGCAGCTTGGCGAGCGGGAGTAGAAAAGTCACAGATACGCAGTATTTT	CASSLASGSRKVTDTQYF
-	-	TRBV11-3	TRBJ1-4	TGTGCCAGCAGCTTATCTCGCCTGGGGAGTGAAAAACTGTTTTTT	CASSLSRLGSEKLFF
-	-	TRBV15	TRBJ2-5	TGTGCCACCAGCCCCCGGGACAATTACCAAGAGACCCAGTACTTC	CATSPRDNYQETQYF
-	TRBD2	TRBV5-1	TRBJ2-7	TGCGCCAGCAGCTTGATAGCGGGAGCCTCCTACGAGCAGTACTTC	CASSLIAGASYEQYF
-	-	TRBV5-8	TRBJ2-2	TGTGCCAGCATCCTAGGTCGAACGACGAACACCGGGGAGCTGTTTTTT	CASILGRTTNTGELFF
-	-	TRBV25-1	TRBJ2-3	TGTGCCAGCAGTGACAGGGTTGGATGGGCAGATACGCAGTATTTT	CASSDRVGWADTQYF
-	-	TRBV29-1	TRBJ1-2	TGCAGCGTTGCCGGGGACAAGTTTAACTATGGCTACACCTTC	CSVAGDKFNYGYTF
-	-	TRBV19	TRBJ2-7	TGTGCCAGTAGTATTAACCCGACACCGTCCTACGAGCAGTACTTC	CASSINPTPSYEQYF
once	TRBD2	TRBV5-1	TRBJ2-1	TGCGCCAGCGGAGCGGGAGGGCCCGCGGGCAATGAGCAGTTCTTC	CASGAGGPAGNEQFF
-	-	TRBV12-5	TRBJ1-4	TGTGCTAGTGGTTTCGGGGGTTTGGGTGAAAAACTGTTTTTT	CASGFGGLGEKLFF
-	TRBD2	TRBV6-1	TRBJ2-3	TGTGCCAGCAGTGTGGGACTAGCCACAGATACGCAGTATTTT	CASSVGLATDTQYF
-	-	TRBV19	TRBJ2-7	TGTGCCAGTAGTACGACTTCCTTCTACGAGCAGTACTTC	CASSTTSFYEQYF
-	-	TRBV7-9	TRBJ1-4	TGTGCCAGCAGCTCCGGGACTCCTAATGAAAAACTGTTTTTT	CASSSGTPNEKLFF
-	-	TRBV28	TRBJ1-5	TGTGCCAGCAGTTTTATTGACTATAGCAATCAGCCCCAGCATTTT	CASSFIDYSNQPQHF
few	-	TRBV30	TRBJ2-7	TGTGCCTGGAGTGCCGGTGACACCTACGAGCAGTACTTC	CAWSAGDTYEQYF
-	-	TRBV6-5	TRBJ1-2	TGTGCCAGCAGTTACTTGGCCTATCAAAGCGGGGGCTACACCTTC	CASSYLAYQSGGYTF
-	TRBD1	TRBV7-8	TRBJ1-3	TGTGCCAGCAGCTTATCAGGGGGCGGAAACACCATATATTTT	CASSLSGGGNTIYF
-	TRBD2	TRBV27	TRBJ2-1	TGTGCCAGCAGTTTCACTAAACGGACTAGCGGGAGGGGGGGTGAGCAGTTCTTC	CASSFTKRTSGRGGEQFF
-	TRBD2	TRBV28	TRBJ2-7	TGTGCCAGCAGTTTTGAACTAGCGGGCGGGTACGAGCAGTACTTC	CASSFELAGGYEQYF
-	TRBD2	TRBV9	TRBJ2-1	TGTGCCAGCAGCGTAGGAGCGGGAGGCCTCTACAATGAGCAGTTCTTC	CASSVGAGGLYNEQFF
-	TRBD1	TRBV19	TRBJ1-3	TGTGCCAGTAGCCCTCGACAGGGGGCGACTGGAAACACCATATATTTT	CASSPRQGATGNTIYF
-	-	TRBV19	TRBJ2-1	TGTGCCAGTAGTATTGAGGTTCAGAAGAGAAGCTCCTACAATGAGCAGTTCTTC	CASSIEVQKRSSYNEQFF
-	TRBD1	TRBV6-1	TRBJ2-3	TGTGCCAGCGAAGACAGGGGGAGGACAGATACGCAGTATTTT	CASEDRGRTDTQYF
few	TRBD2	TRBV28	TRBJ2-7	TGTGCCAGCAGTCCTCTCCCCGGGACTAGCGGGAGCTACGAGCAGTACTTC	CASSPLPGTSGSYEQYF
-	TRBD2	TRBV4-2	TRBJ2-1	TGTGCCAGCAGCCAAGAGTTTGGGACTAGCGGGATCAATGAGCAGTTCTTC	CASSQEFGTSGINEQFF
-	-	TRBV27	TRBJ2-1	TGTGCCAGCAGTTTAAGGCAGGGTGCCAATGAGCAGTTCTTC	CASSLRQGANEQFF
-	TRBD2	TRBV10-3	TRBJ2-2	TGTGCCATCAGCCGGGGACTAGCGGACACCGGGGAGCTGTTTTTT	CAISRGLADTGELFF
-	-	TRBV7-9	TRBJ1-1	TGTGCCAGCAGCTACAGGAACACTGAAGCTTTCTTT	CASSYRNTEAFF
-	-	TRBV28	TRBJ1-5	TGTGCCAGCAGTTTACCTATTAAAAGAGCGATTAGCAATCAGCCCCAGCATTTT	CASSLPIKRAISNQPQHF
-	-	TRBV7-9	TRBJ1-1	TGTGCCAGCAGCTTATTACGGGGTGACACTGAAGCTTTCTTT	CASSLLRGDTEAFF
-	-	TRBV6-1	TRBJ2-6	TGTGCCAGCAGTGGACTGAAGGCCGGGGCCAACGTCCTGACTTTC	CASSGLKAGANVLTF
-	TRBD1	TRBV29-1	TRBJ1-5	TGCAGCGTTGAGGAGGGACAGGGTCAGCCCCAGCATTTT	CSVEEGQGQPQHF
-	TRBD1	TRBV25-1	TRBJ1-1	TGTGCCAGCAGTCCAGGGACAGCCTTTAACACTGAAGCTTTCTTT	CASSPGTAFNTEAFF